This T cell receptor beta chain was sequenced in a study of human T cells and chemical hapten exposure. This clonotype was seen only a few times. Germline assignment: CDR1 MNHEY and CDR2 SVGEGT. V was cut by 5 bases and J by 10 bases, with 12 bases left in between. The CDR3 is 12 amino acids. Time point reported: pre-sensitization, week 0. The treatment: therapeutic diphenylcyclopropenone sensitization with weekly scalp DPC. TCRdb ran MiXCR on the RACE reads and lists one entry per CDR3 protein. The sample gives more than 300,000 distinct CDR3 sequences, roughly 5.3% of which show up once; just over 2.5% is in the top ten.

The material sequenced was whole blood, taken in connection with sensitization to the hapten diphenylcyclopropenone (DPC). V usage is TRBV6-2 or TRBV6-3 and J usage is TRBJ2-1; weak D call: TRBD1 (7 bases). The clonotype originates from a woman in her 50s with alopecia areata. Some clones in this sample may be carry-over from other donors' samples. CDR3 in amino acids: CASSQGGREQFF. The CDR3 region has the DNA TGTGCCAGCAGTCAGGGGGGACGGGAGCAGTTCTTC.